Listed below are T cell receptor beta chains from one sample, sequenced in a study of T cell responses to AZD1222 COVID-19 vaccine. TCRdb's copy holds only in-frame clones and misses some; the assay was immunoSEQ multiplex PCR. The sample has roughly 150,000 clones; approximately 94% are singletons. The specimen was peripheral blood, collected 28 days after the second AZD1222 dose. The receptors derive from an adult who received the AZD1222 COVID-19 vaccine. Each CDR3 is given with its conserved first and last residue. The D gene is left open where the match is weak. The size of a clone is reported for some rows only, either as once, few or many, or as a class for expanded clones.

clone_size d_call j_call v_call cdr3_aa cdr3_nt
. . TRBJ1-5 TRBV19 CASSIGGGVSDGNQPQHF TGTGCCAGTAGTATTGGGGGAGGGGTAAGTGATGGCAATCAGCCCCAGCATTTT
. TRBD1 TRBJ1-2 TRBV25-1 CASSDTGTGFNGYTF TGTGCCAGCAGTGATACCGGGACAGGGTTTAATGGCTACACCTTC
. . TRBJ2-2 TRBV5-5 CASSLDGGIDTGELFF TGTGCCAGCAGCTTGGACGGGGGTATAGACACCGGGGAGCTGTTTTTT
. TRBD1 TRBJ1-5 TRBV9 CASSVGTGDNQPQHF TGTGCCAGCAGCGTAGGGACAGGGGACAATCAGCCCCAGCATTTT
. TRBD1 TRBJ1-1 TRBV5-5 CASSDEQGKAFF TGTGCCAGCAGCGATGAACAGGGGAAAGCTTTCTTT
. TRBD2 TRBJ2-1 TRBV7-9 CASSQNSGKTYNEQFF TGTGCCAGCAGCCAGAATAGCGGGAAGACCTACAATGAGCAGTTCTTC
. TRBD2 TRBJ2-7 TRBV10-2 CASTSLAGVYEQYF TGCGCCAGCACCTCGCTAGCGGGAGTCTACGAGCAGTACTTC
few . TRBJ1-2 TRBV27 CASGTSNYGYTF TGTGCCAGCGGGACAAGTAACTATGGCTACACCTTC
. . TRBJ1-1 TRBV30 CAWRESRRTEAFF TGTGCCTGGAGGGAATCGAGAAGAACTGAAGCTTTCTTT
. . TRBJ1-1 TRBV27 CASSPQILNTEAFF TGTGCCAGCAGTCCACAGATATTGAACACTGAAGCTTTCTTT
once . TRBJ1-2 TRBV5-5 CASSPGGWDYGYTF TGTGCCAGCAGCCCGGGGGGTTGGGACTATGGCTACACCTTC
. . TRBJ1-4 TRBV19 CASSRTAATNEKLFF TGTGCCAGTAGTAGGACGGCAGCAACTAATGAAAAACTGTTTTTT
. . TRBJ1-5 TRBV7-9 CASSYGGGNQPQHF TGTGCCAGCAGCTACGGAGGGGGCAATCAGCCCCAGCATTTT
. TRBD1 TRBJ2-3 TRBV27 CASATGQLTDTQYF TGTGCCAGCGCAACGGGACAGCTCACAGATACGCAGTATTTT
. . TRBJ2-2 TRBV12-2 CASRPTPGEREGRFVGTGELFF TGTGCAAGTCGCCCCACCCCTGGAGAGCGGGAGGGCCGATTCGTCGGGACCGGGGAGCTGTTTTTT
. . TRBJ1-1 TRBV11-2 CASSLSSLPNTEAFF TGTGCCAGCAGCCTATCCAGTCTGCCGAACACTGAAGCTTTCTTT
. TRBD1 TRBJ2-7 TRBV5-1 CASSLDWTGYEQYF TGCGCCAGCAGCTTGGACTGGACAGGGTACGAGCAGTACTTC
. . TRBJ2-1 TRBV27 CASSLVLKPINEQFF TGTGCCAGCAGTTTGGTCTTGAAGCCCATTAATGAGCAGTTCTTC
. . TRBJ1-1 TRBV14 CASSRLTGGTEAFF TGTGCCAGCAGCCGCCTTACGGGAGGGACTGAAGCTTTCTTT